The 24 T cell receptor beta chains below were found in one sample sequenced in a study of T cell responses to AZD1222 COVID-19 vaccine. Profiling relied on immunoSEQ multiplex PCR, and the TCRdb table lists in-frame clones only, not all of them. Counted here are some 170,000 clones, about 91% occurring once; the ten biggest clones make up around 0.98%. Sequencing was performed on peripheral blood, taken 28 days after the second AZD1222 dose. These receptors all come from an adult who received the AZD1222 COVID-19 vaccine.

The chain has TRBV27 and TRBJ1-6; possibly TRBD1 for D (6 bases). The CDR3 runs to 16 residues. Trimming stripped 6 bases from V and 9 bases from J, with 21 bases between. Germline values: CDR1 MNHEY, CDR2 SMNVEV (reference sequence). This CDR3 is CASSRRTAEQGSPLHF. CDR3 nucleotide sequence: TGTGCCAGCAGCCGACGGACAGCGGAACAGGGTTCACCCCTCCACTTT.

This sequence joins TRBV6-4 and TRBJ1-5; D is ambiguous. This CDR3 has 10 amino acids. V was clipped by 11 bases and J by 7 bases, with 9 bases between them. Per germline, CDR1 MRHNA and CDR2 SNTAGT. The CDR3 DNA is TGTGCCTCCGCGGGGCAGCCCCAGCATTTT. It is translated as CASAGQPQHF.

The gene calls are TRBV6-5 and TRBJ1-5; D is uncertain. This CDR3 has 13 amino acids. The V end lost 4 bases, the J end lost 3 bases, and 7 bases lay between the germline ends. Germline CDR1 MNHEY, CDR2 SVGAGI. CDR3 loop: CASSSHINQPQHF. The CDR3 region has the DNA TGTGCCAGCAGTTCCCACATCAATCAGCCCCAGCATTTT.

This chain links TRBV3-1 (or the pseudogene TRBV3-2) with TRBJ1-5; 7 bases match TRBD1. The junction had 19 bases not matched to a gene; V was cut back by 5 bases and J by 6 bases. Germline assignment: CDR1 LGHDT and CDR2 YNNKEL (reference sequence). This CDR3 is 18 amino acids long. The CDR3 sequence is CASSSNARTGRYGQPQHF. The CDR3 coding sequence is TGTGCCAGCAGCTCGAACGCCCGGACAGGAAGGTACGGTCAGCCCCAGCATTTT.

This clone was seen once. The chain combines TRBV5-1 with TRBJ2-5, with a weak D call TRBD1 (6 bases). CDR1 and CDR2 (germline): SGHRS, YFSETQ. The CDR3 has 16 amino acids. V was shortened by 4 bases and J by 2 bases, with 18 bases between the two germline ends. The CDR3: CASSTEMGTYQETQYF. CDR3 nucleotides: TGCGCCAGCAGCACTGAGATGGGGACATATCAAGAGACCCAGTACTTC.

The chain couples TRBV9 to TRBJ1-2, with 8 bases lining up with TRBD1. This CDR3 is 14 amino acids long. The V and J ends lost 0 bases and 4 bases, in that order; junction bases with no gene match: 2. The V gene's germline CDR1 is SGDLS and CDR2 YYNGEE. The CDR3 loop reads CASSVDGTGYGYTF. CDR3 in DNA: TGTGCCAGCAGCGTAGACGGGACAGGCTATGGCTACACCTTC. The full variable domain, rest sourced from reference TRBV9 and TRBJ1-2, is DSGVTQTPKHLITATGQRVTLRCSPRSGDLSVYWYQQSLDQGLQFLIQYYNGEERAKGNILERFSAQQFPDLHSELNLSSLELGDSALYFCASSVDGTGYGYTFGSGTRLTVV.

This rearrangement joins TRBV3-1 (or the pseudogene TRBV3-2) to TRBJ1-1; the D gene is possibly TRBD1 (5 bases). The V end lost 3 bases, the J end lost 1 base, and 9 bases lay between the germline ends. CDR3 length equals 14 residues. Germline values: CDR1 LGHDT, CDR2 YNNKEL (reference sequence). CDR3 amino acids: CASSHLTANTEAFF. The CDR3 DNA reads TGTGCCAGCAGCCACCTGACAGCGAACACTGAAGCTTTCTTT.

The rearrangement links TRBV14 to TRBJ1-2; 9 bases are shared with TRBD1. With 4 bases clipped from V and 1 base from J, the junction kept 4 bases outside the gene matches. Germline values: CDR1 SGHDN, CDR2 FVKESK. The CDR3 covers 15 residues. In nucleotides, the CDR3 is TGTGCCAGCAGCCGAGGGACAGGGATTAACTATGGCTACACCTTC. Amino acid sequence: CASSRGTGINYGYTF. Variable domain in full (rest from reference TRBV14 and TRBJ1-2): EAGVTQFPSHSVIEKGQTVTLRCDPISGHDNLYWYRRVMGKEIKFLLHFVKESKQDESGMPNNRFLAERTGGTYSTLKVQPAELEDSGVYFCASSRGTGINYGYTFGSGTRLTVV.

This chain joins TRBV28 and TRBJ1-2; D perhaps matches TRBD1 (5 bases). The CDR3 consists of 13 residues. V shed 4 bases and J shed 4 bases, with 10 bases lying between them. From germline, CDR1 is MDHEN and CDR2 SYDVKM. CDR3 loop: CASSSGRVYGYTF. The CDR3 region has the DNA TGTGCCAGCAGTTCTGGCAGGGTCTATGGCTACACCTTC.

The chain couples TRBV5-1 to TRBJ1-1; TRBD1 aligns across 8 bases. The CDR3 loop spans 14 amino acids. Germline CDR1 is SGHRS and CDR2 is YFSETQ. After removal of 5 bases from V and 4 bases from J, the junction contained 7 bases not matched to a gene. The CDR3 DNA is TGCGCCAGCAGGGACAGGGAAGGGTCCACTGAAGCTTTCTTT. This gives the protein CASRDREGSTEAFF.

This chain uses TRBV3-1 (or the pseudogene TRBV3-2) with TRBJ2-5, with D unresolved. Trimming removed 1 base from V and 10 bases from J, with 7 bases in between. Germline V gene sequence: CDR1 LGHDT, CDR2 YNNKEL (reference sequence). The CDR3 has 11 residues. Here the CDR3 reads CASSQVSLQYF. Here the CDR3 DNA reads TGTGCCAGCAGCCAAGTCAGCCTCCAGTACTTC.

The rearrangement joins TRBV5-4 to TRBJ2-5; D is perhaps TRBD1 or TRBD2 (5 bases each). Germline V gene sequence: CDR1 SGHNT, CDR2 YYREEE (reference sequence). V lost 0 bases and J lost 4, with 7 bases in between. CDR3 length equals 13 residues. This CDR3 reads CASSLAGRETQYF. The DNA for the CDR3 is TGTGCCAGCAGCTTGGCGGGGCGAGAGACCCAGTACTTC.

This chain connects TRBV6-5 to TRBJ2-1, with TRBD2 matching over 9 bases. Looked up from germline, CDR1 is MNHEY and CDR2 is SVGAGI. Trimming cost V 4 bases and J 0 bases; bases outside gene matches: 1. This CDR3 spans 15 amino acids. For the CDR3, the DNA is TGTGCCAGCAGTTTTAGCGGGAGCTCCTACAATGAGCAGTTCTTC. As protein: CASSFSGSSYNEQFF.

The chain is built from TRBV2 and TRBJ1-2, with TRBD1 matching 7 bases. V dropped 4 bases and J dropped 4; count of bases not matched to a gene: 9. Germline CDR1 SNHLY, CDR2 FYNNEI. The CDR3 is 15 residues long. The CDR3 nucleotides are TGTGCCAGCAGTGGGGGATCCAGGGGGGCCTATGGCTACACCTTC. It translates to CASSGGSRGAYGYTF. Combining the CDR3 with reference TRBV2 and TRBJ1-2 gives the whole variable domain EPEVTQTPSHQVTQMGQEVILRCVPISNHLYFYWYRQILGQKVEFLVSFYNNEISEKSEIFDDQFSVERPDGSNFTLKIRSTKLEDSAMYFCASSGGSRGAYGYTFGSGTRLTVV.

The chain is built from TRBV18 and TRBJ2-2; D is ambiguous. Trimming removed 3 bases from V and 7 bases from J, with 6 bases in between. The CDR3 is made up of 12 amino acids. CDR1 KGHSH and CDR2 LQKENI come from the germline V gene. In nucleotides, the CDR3 is TGTGCCAGCTCACCCTTCGACGGGGAGCTGTTTTTT. Translating gives CASSPFDGELFF. The full variable domain, in which reference TRBV18 and TRBJ2-2 provide the parts outside the CDR3, is NAGVMQNPRHLVRRRGQEARLRCSPMKGHSHVYWYRQLPEEGLKFMVYLQKENIIDESGMPKERFSAEFPKEGPSILRIQQVVRGDSAAYFCASSPFDGELFFGEGSRLTVL.

The chain uses TRBV5-1 and TRBJ1-3; D unclear. The CDR3 has 11 residues. V lost 3 bases, J lost 2 bases, and 0 bases lay in between. Germline assignment: CDR1 SGHRS and CDR2 YFSETQ. In DNA form, the CDR3 reads TGCGCCAGCAGCTCTGGAAACACCATATATTTT. Its protein product is CASSSGNTIYF.

This chain joins TRBV3-1 (or the pseudogene TRBV3-2) and TRBJ1-1; a weak D match, TRBD1 (5 bases). The V end was cut by 4 bases, the J end by 3 bases, with 18 bases between. From germline, CDR1 is LGHDT and CDR2 YNNKEL (reference sequence). CDR3 length equals 16 residues. The CDR3 DNA sequence: TGTGCCAGCAGCCGAGGCCTGGGACGGCGTTACACTGAAGCTTTCTTT. Its translation: CASSRGLGRRYTEAFF.

The chain links TRBV19 to TRBJ2-7; D possibly corresponds to TRBD2 (6 bases). Trimming took off 9 bases at V and 0 bases at J, with 12 bases between the two ends. The CDR3 has 13 amino acids. Germline loops: CDR1 LNHDA, CDR2 SQIVND (reference sequence). The CDR3 DNA follows: TGTGCCAGCCGGGACTGGAGCTCCTACGAGCAGTACTTC. The encoded protein is CASRDWSSYEQYF.

This clone occurred once. The J gene is TRBJ1-2, the V gene TRBV5-1; a possible D gene is TRBD1 (5 bases). V was trimmed by 0 bases and J by 13 bases, leaving 19 bases between them. CDR1 is SGHRS, CDR2 YFSETQ, per germline. The CDR3 sequence is 14 residues long. CDR3 sequence (DNA): TGCGCCAGCAGCTTGGAAGAGACAGCCGACGGTACCACCTTC. Translation gives CASSLEETADGTTF.

A single count supports this clone. The V and J genes are TRBV3-1 (or the pseudogene TRBV3-2) and TRBJ2-1; the D gene is possibly TRBD2 (6 bases). CDR3 length: 15 amino acids. CDR1 and CDR2 from the germline V gene are LGHDT and YNNKEL (reference sequence). Trimming removed 4 bases from V and 5 bases from J, with 15 bases in between. This chain's CDR3 is CASSPALARDNEQFF. The CDR3 nucleotides read TGTGCCAGCAGCCCGGCGCTAGCGAGGGACAATGAGCAGTTCTTC.

The chain recombines TRBV9 with TRBJ1-2, with 9 bases aligning to TRBD1. The CDR3 is 20 residues long. The trim removed 0 bases at V and 0 bases at J, leaving 15 bases unmatched. Germline V gives CDR1 SGDLS, CDR2 YYNGEE. This CDR3 is CASSVVGGEWTGVPNYGYTF. In DNA form, the CDR3 reads TGTGCCAGCAGCGTAGTCGGGGGGGAATGGACAGGGGTCCCTAACTATGGCTACACCTTC.

The chain couples TRBV7-3 to TRBJ2-7; D possibly corresponds to TRBD2 (6 bases). Germline CDR1 reads SGHTA; CDR2 reads FQGTGA. V gave up 5 bases and J gave up 0 bases, with 11 bases separating them. The CDR3 runs to 14 residues. For the CDR3, the DNA is TGTGCCAGCAGCCGGGACTCGAACTCCTACGAGCAGTACTTC. Its protein is CASSRDSNSYEQYF.

This clone appeared once. This chain links TRBV5-1 with TRBJ2-7; TRBD2 agrees at 11 bases. Losses at the gene ends were 0 bases for V and 9 bases for J; bases not matched to a gene: 8. The CDR3 is 15 amino acids. CDR1 is SGHRS and CDR2 is YFSETQ in the germline V gene. In DNA, the CDR3 is TGCGCCAGCAGCTTGGTCTCTAGCGGGGGGAAAGTGCAGTACTTC. Translating it yields CASSLVSSGGKVQYF.

With regard to this clone: The same CDR3 also results from other DNA sequences found in this sample. The chain joins TRBV18 to TRBJ2-1, with D unresolved. Trimming stripped 0 bases from V and 0 bases from J, with 0 bases between. Germline lookup yields CDR1 KGHSH and CDR2 LQKENI. The CDR3 is 13 amino acids. CDR3 residues: CASSPPSYNEQFF. The CDR3 DNA is TGTGCCAGCTCACCACCCTCCTACAATGAGCAGTTCTTC.